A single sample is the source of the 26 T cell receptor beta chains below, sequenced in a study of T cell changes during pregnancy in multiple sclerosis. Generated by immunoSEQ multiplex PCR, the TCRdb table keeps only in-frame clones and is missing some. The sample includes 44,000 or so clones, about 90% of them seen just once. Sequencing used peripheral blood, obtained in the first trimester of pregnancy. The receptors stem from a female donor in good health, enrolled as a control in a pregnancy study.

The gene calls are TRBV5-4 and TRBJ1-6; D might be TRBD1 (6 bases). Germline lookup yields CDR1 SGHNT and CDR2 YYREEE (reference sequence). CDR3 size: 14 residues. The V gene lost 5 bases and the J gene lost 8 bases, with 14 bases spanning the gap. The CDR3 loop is CASREQGPYSPLHF. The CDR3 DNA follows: TGTGCCAGCAGAGAACAGGGACCTTATTCACCCCTCCACTTT.

The CDR3 DNA sequence: TGTGCCAGCAGCTTGGGGTCTAGGGGTGAGCAGTTCTTC. Protein sequence: CASSLGSRGEQFF. This chain uses TRBV5-8 with TRBJ2-1, with a weak D call TRBD1 (5 bases). CDR1 is SGHTS, CDR2 YDEGEE, per germline. V was cut by 0 bases and J by 9 bases, with 10 bases left in between. CDR3 length: 13 amino acids. The variable domain in full, completed from reference TRBV5-8 and TRBJ2-1, reads EAGVTQSPTHLIKTRGQQATLRCSPISGHTSVYWYQQALGLGLQFLLWYDEGEERNRGNFPPRFSGRQFPNYSSELNVNALELEDSALYLCASSLGSRGEQFFGPGTRLTVL.

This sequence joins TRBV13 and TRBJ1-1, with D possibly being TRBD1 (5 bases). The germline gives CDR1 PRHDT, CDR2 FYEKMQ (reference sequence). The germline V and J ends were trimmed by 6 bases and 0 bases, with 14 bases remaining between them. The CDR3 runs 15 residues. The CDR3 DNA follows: TGTGCCAGCAGGGTGGCAGGGCTCATGAACACTGAAGCTTTCTTT. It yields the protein CASRVAGLMNTEAFF.

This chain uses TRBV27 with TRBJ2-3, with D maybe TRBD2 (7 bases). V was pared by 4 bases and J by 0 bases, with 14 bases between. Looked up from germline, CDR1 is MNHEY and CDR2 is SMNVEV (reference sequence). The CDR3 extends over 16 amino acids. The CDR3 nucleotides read TGTGCCAGCAGTTGGGGAGGGGGGGCTAGCACAGATACGCAGTATTTT. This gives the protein CASSWGGGASTDTQYF.

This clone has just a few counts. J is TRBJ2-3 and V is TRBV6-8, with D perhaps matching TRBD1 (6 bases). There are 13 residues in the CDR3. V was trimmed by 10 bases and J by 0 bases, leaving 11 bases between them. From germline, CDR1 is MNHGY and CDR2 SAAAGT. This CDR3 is CAIRDMSTDTQYF. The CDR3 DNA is TGTGCCATAAGGGACATGAGCACAGATACGCAGTATTTT.

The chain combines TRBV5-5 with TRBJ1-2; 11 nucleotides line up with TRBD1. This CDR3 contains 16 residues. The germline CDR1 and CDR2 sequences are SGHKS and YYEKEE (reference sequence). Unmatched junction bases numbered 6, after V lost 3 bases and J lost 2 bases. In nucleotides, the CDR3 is TGTGCCAGCAGCTGGGACAGGGGGGCGACCAACTATGGCTACACCTTC. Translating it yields CASSWDRGATNYGYTF.

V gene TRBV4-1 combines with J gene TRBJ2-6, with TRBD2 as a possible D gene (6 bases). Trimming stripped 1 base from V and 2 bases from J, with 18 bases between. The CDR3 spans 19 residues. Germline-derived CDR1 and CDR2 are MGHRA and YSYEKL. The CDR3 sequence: CASSQVGGRGTPGANVLTF. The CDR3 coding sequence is TGCGCCAGCAGCCAAGTTGGTGGTCGGGGGACCCCTGGGGCCAACGTCCTGACTTTC.

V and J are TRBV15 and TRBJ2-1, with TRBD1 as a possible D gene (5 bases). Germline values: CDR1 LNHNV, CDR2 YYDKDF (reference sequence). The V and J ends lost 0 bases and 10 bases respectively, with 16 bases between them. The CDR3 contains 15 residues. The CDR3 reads CATSRDGEMGPEQFF. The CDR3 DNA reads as TGTGCCACCAGCAGAGATGGAGAGATGGGGCCCGAGCAGTTCTTC.

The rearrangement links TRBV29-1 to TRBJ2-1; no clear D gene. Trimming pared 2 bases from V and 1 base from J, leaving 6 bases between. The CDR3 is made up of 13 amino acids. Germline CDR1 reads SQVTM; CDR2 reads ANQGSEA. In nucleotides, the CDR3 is TGCAGCGTTGAACCTCCGTCCTACAATGAGCAGTTCTTC. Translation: CSVEPPSYNEQFF.

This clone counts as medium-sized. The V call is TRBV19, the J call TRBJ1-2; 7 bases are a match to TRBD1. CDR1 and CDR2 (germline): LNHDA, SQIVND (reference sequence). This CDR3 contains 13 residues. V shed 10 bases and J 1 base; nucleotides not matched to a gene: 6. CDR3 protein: CAKGRDSNYGYTF. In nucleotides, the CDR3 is TGTGCCAAGGGACGGGACAGTAACTATGGCTACACCTTC.

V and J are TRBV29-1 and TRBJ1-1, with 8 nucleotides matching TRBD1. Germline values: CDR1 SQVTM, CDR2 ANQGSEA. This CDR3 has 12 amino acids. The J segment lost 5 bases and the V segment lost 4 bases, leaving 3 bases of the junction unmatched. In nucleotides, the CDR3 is TGCAGCGTTGTACAGGGGGGTACTGAAGCTTTCTTT. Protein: CSVVQGGTEAFF.

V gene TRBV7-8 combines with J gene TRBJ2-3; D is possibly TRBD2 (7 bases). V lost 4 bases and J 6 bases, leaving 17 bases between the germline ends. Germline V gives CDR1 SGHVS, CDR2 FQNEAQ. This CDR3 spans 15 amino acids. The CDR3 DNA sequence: TGTGCCAGCAGCTACCCCCCAGGGGAGGGGGATACGCAGTATTTT. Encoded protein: CASSYPPGEGDTQYF.

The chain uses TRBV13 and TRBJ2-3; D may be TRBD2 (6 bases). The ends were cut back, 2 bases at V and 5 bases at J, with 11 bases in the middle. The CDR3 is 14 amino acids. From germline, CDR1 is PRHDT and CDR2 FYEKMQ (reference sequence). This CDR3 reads CASSLSGEGDTQYF. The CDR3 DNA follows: TGTGCCAGCAGCTTATCGGGAGAGGGAGATACGCAGTATTTT. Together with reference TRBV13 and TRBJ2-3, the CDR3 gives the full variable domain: AAGVIQSPRHLIKEKRETATLKCYPIPRHDTVYWYQQGPGQDPQFLISFYEKMQSDKGSIPDRFSAQQFSDYHSELNMSSLELGDSALYFCASSLSGEGDTQYFGPGTRLTVL.

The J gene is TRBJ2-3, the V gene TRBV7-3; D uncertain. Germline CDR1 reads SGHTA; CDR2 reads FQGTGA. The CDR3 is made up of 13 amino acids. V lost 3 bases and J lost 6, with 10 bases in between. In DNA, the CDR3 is TGTGCCAGCAGCTTCTCAGAGAGGGATACGCAGTATTTT. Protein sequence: CASSFSERDTQYF.

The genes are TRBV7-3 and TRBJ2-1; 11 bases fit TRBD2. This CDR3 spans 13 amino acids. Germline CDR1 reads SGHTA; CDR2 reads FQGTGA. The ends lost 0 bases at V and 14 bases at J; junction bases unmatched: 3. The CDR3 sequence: CASSLTSGGGEFF. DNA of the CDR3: TGTGCCAGCAGCTTAACTAGCGGGGGGGGAGAGTTCTTC.

The CDR3 DNA follows: TGTGCCAGTAGTCCGGGACAGGGGAACGAAAAACTGTTTTTT. Its protein is CASSPGQGNEKLFF. This chain joins TRBV19 and TRBJ1-4; 10 nucleotides agree with TRBD1. The junction had 5 bases not matched to a gene; V was cut back by 5 bases and J by 8 bases. In germline, CDR1 is LNHDA, CDR2 SQIVND (reference sequence). CDR3 length equals 14 residues.

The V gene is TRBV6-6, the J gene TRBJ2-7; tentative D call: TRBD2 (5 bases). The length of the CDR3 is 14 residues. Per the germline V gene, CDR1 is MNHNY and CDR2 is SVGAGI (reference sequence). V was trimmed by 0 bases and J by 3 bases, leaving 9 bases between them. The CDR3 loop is CASSYSRDSYEQYF. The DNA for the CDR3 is TGTGCCAGCAGTTACTCACGGGATAGCTACGAGCAGTACTTC.

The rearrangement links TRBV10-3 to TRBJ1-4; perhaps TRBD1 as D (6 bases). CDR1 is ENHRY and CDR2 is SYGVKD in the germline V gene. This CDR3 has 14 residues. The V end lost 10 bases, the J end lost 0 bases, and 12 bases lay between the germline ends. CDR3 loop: CATGSGATNEKLFF. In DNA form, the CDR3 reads TGTGCCACAGGATCAGGGGCAACTAATGAAAAACTGTTTTTT.

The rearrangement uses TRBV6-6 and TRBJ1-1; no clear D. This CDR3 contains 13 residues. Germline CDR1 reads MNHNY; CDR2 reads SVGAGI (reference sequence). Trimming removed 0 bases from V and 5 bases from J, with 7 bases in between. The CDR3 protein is CASSYSIQTEAFF. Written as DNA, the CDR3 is TGTGCCAGCAGTTACTCGATCCAGACTGAAGCTTTCTTT.

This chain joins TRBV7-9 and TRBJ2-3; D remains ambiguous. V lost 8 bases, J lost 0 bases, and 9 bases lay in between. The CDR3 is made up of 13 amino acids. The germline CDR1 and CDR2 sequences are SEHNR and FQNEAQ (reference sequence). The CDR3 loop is CASLIHSTDTQYF. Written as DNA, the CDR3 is TGTGCCAGCCTAATTCATAGCACAGATACGCAGTATTTT.

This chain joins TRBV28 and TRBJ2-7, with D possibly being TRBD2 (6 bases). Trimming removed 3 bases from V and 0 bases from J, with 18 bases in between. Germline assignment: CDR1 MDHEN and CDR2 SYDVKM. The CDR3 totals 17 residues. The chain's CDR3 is CASSFISGASASYEQYF. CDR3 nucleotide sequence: TGTGCCAGCAGTTTTATCTCTGGGGCTAGCGCCTCCTACGAGCAGTACTTC.

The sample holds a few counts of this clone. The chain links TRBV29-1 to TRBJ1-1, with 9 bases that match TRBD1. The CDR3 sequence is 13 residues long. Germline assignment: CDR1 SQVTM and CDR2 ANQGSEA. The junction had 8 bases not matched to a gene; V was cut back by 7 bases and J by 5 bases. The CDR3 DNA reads TGCAGCGCCCGAAAGACAGGGGGAACTGAAGCTTTCTTT. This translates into CSARKTGGTEAFF.

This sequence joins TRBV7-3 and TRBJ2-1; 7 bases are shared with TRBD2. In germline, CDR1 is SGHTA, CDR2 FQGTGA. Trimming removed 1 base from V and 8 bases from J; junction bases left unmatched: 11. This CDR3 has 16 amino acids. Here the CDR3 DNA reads TGTGCCAGCAGCTTAAGGGCGGGAGAAGTTTTGGATGAGCAGTTCTTC. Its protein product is CASSLRAGEVLDEQFF.

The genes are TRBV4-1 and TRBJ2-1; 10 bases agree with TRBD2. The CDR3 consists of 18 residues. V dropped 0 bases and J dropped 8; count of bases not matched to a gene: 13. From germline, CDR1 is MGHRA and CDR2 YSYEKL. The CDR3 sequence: CASSQDIIAGGPGDEQFF. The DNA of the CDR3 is TGCGCCAGCAGCCAAGATATAATAGCGGGGGGACCTGGGGATGAGCAGTTCTTC.

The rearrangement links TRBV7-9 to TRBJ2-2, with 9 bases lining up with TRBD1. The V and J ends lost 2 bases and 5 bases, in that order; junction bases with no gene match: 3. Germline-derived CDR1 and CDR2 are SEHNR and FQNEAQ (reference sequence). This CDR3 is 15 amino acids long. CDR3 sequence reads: CASSLTGGQTGELFF. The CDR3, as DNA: TGTGCCAGCAGCTTAACAGGGGGCCAGACCGGGGAGCTGTTTTTT.

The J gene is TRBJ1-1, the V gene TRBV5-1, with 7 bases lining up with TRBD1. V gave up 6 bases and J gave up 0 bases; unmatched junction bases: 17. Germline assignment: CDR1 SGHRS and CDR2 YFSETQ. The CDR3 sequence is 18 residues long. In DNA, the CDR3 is TGCGCCAGCACCCTGCCGGGTGCAGGGGGTATTCTGAACACTGAAGCTTTCTTT. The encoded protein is CASTLPGAGGILNTEAFF.